Below, 20 T cell receptor beta chains from the same sample are listed, as sequenced in a study of CD8 T cells in ankylosing spondylitis. Their antigens remain unidentified. Study-wide points: One TCR beta motif, made up of under ten highly homologous variants, appeared characteristic of ankylosing spondylitis blood.

From the 5' RACE reads, TCRdb called clonotypes with MiXCR, one entry per CDR3 protein. The data show about 440,000 distinct CDR3 sequences, more than 15% seen once. The sequencing input was blood, either unsorted or a sorted T cell fraction (not recorded which). Every receptor here comes from a male donor with ankylosing spondylitis.

V is TRBV24-1 and J is TRBJ2-2, with 8 bases fitting TRBD1. J lost 0 bases, V lost 5 bases, and 4 bases had no gene match. Germline V gene lookup returns CDR1 KGHDR and CDR2 SFDVKD. The CDR3 loop spans 16 amino acids. CDR3 in amino acids: CATSGSQGANTGELFF. CDR3 nucleotide sequence: TGTGCCACCAGTGGATCACAGGGGGCGAACACCGGGGAGCTGTTTTTT.

The genes are TRBV5-6 and TRBJ1-5, with D possibly matching TRBD1 (5 bases). The germline V gene encodes CDR1 SGHDT and CDR2 YYEEEE. The CDR3 totals 15 residues. Trimming removed 1 base at V and 3 bases at J, with 11 bases between. The CDR3 DNA reads TGTGCCAGCAGCTTGTCTAAGGGGAACAATCAGCCCCAGCATTTT. Translating gives CASSLSKGNNQPQHF.

The chain couples TRBV20-1 to TRBJ1-5; D ambiguous. This CDR3 contains 13 residues. V lost 1 base to trimming and J lost 5 bases, with 9 bases between them. CDR1 and CDR2 from the germline V gene are DFQATT and SNEGSKA (reference sequence). This chain's CDR3 is CSARGPKDQPQHF. The DNA of the CDR3 is TGCAGTGCTAGAGGGCCTAAAGATCAGCCCCAGCATTTT.

This clonotype was detected only a few times. The gene calls are TRBV6-2 or TRBV6-3 and TRBJ1-1; D call uncertain. V lost 6 bases, J lost 1 base, and 9 bases lay in between. Germline V lookup: CDR1 MNHEY, CDR2 SVGEGT. This CDR3 contains 13 residues. This chain's CDR3 is CASRRPQNTEAFF. CDR3 nucleotide sequence: TGTGCCAGCAGACGACCCCAGAACACTGAAGCTTTCTTT.

The chain links TRBV20-1 to TRBJ2-7; D might be TRBD1 (5 bases). Looked up from germline, CDR1 is DFQATT and CDR2 is SNEGSKA (reference sequence). Trimming left V 1 base short and J 1 base short, with 14 bases between. This CDR3 is built from 15 residues. CDR3 sequence (DNA): TGCAGTGCTAGAGGTTTGGACAAATTTTCCTACGAGCAGTACTTC. Its translation: CSARGLDKFSYEQYF.

This clonotype was seen repeatedly, ten times or more. The chain combines TRBV5-1 with TRBJ2-7; possible D gene TRBD1, 5 bases. Trimming took 2 bases from V and 0 from J, leaving 9 bases between them. Per the germline V gene, CDR1 is SGHRS and CDR2 is YFSETQ. The CDR3 has 14 amino acids. Written as DNA, the CDR3 is TGCGCCAGCAGCTTTACAGGTTACTCCTACGAGCAGTACTTC. Translating gives CASSFTGYSYEQYF.

This clonotype was seen a handful of times. For the CDR3, the DNA is TGTGCCAGCACCCGACAAGCGGACTCCTACGAGCAGTACTTC. This codes for CASTRQADSYEQYF. This rearrangement joins TRBV12-3 or TRBV12-4 to TRBJ2-7; D perhaps matches TRBD2 (5 bases). Between the trimmed V and J ends, which lost 7 bases and 0 bases, there was a span of 13 bases. CDR3 length: 14 residues.

This clonotype was counted between two and nine times. V and J are TRBV20-1 and TRBJ2-6; possibly TRBD2 for D (5 bases). CDR1 is DFQATT and CDR2 is SNEGSKA in the germline V gene (reference sequence). This CDR3 region has 15 residues. Between the trimmed V and J ends, which lost 1 base and 4 bases, there was a span of 11 bases. The CDR3 is CSARGGRTGANVLTF. The CDR3 region has the DNA TGCAGTGCTAGAGGAGGGAGAACCGGGGCCAACGTCCTGACTTTC.

The chain has TRBV4-2 and TRBJ2-7, with a weak D call TRBD2 (5 bases). Germline-derived CDR1 and CDR2 are LGHNA and YNFKEQ. V was trimmed by 0 bases and J by 5 bases, leaving 14 bases between them. This CDR3 is built from 15 residues. CDR3 DNA: TGTGCCAGCAGCCAAGAGGACCGGCGGGTCCACGAGCAGTACTTC. Protein product: CASSQEDRRVHEQYF.

The CDR3 sequence is CASSAQGPEAFF. CDR3 nucleotides: TGCGCCAGCAGCGCCCAGGGGCCTGAAGCTTTCTTT. This sequence joins TRBV5-1 and TRBJ1-1; maybe TRBD1 (6 bases). CDR3 length: 12 residues. Per the germline V gene, CDR1 is SGHRS and CDR2 is YFSETQ. Trimming removed 4 bases from V and 6 bases from J, with 10 bases in between.

This chain joins TRBV12-3 or TRBV12-4 and TRBJ2-5; maybe TRBD2 (6 bases). V lost 1 base and J lost 1, with 13 bases in between. The CDR3 spans 16 residues. The CDR3 nucleotides read TGTGCCAGCAGTTTAGGGGGGGTGGGGGTCCAAGAGACCCAGTACTTC. It specifies CASSLGGVGVQETQYF.

The chain links TRBV11-2 to TRBJ1-6, with unresolved D. The V end was cut by 3 bases, the J end by 7 bases, with 13 bases between. The CDR3 sequence is 15 residues long. Germline V CDR1 and CDR2: SGHAT, FQNNGV. For the CDR3, the DNA is TGTGCCAGCAGCTTCCAAACGATGGGGAATTCACCCCTCCACTTT. It translates to CASSFQTMGNSPLHF. Drawing the rest from reference TRBV11-2 and TRBJ1-6, the complete variable domain is EAGVAQSPRYKIIEKRQSVAFWCNPISGHATLYWYQQILGQGPKLLIQFQNNGVVDDSQLPKDRFSAERLKGVDSTLKIQPAKLEDSAVYLCASSFQTMGNSPLHFGNGTRLTVT.

This clonotype was observed at least ten times. The chain combines TRBV18 with TRBJ2-2; D possibly uses TRBD1 or TRBD2 (5 bases each). V shed 6 bases and J shed 3 bases, with 20 bases lying between them. CDR1 is KGHSH and CDR2 is LQKENI in the germline V gene. The CDR3 extends over 17 amino acids. In DNA form, the CDR3 reads TGTGCCAGCTCGCCTACCGGGGCTCGAGGGGACACCGGGGAGCTGTTTTTT. Residues: CASSPTGARGDTGELFF. Filled out from reference TRBV18 and TRBJ2-2, the complete variable domain reads NAGVMQNPRHLVRRRGQEARLRCSPMKGHSHVYWYRQLPEEGLKFMVYLQKENIIDESGMPKERFSAEFPKEGPSILRIQQVVRGDSAAYFCASSPTGARGDTGELFFGEGSRLTVL.

V is TRBV5-1 and J is TRBJ1-5, with 12 bases fitting TRBD1. CDR3 size: 15 residues. Germline-derived CDR1 and CDR2 are SGHRS and YFSETQ. Losses at the gene ends were 4 bases for V and 5 bases for J; bases not matched to a gene: 4. CDR3 loop: CASSPGTGGDQPQHF. For the CDR3, the DNA is TGCGCCAGCAGCCCCGGGACAGGGGGCGATCAGCCCCAGCATTTT.

The genes are TRBV25-1 and TRBJ2-1; TRBD2 aligns across 8 bases. The CDR3 totals 16 residues. Germline V lookup: CDR1 MGHDK, CDR2 SYGVNS. After removal of 4 bases from V and 4 bases from J, the junction contained 9 bases not matched to a gene. The chain's CDR3 is CASSATSVLGYNEQFF. As DNA, the CDR3 is TGTGCCAGCAGTGCGACTAGCGTCCTGGGGTACAATGAGCAGTTCTTC.

This clonotype showed up many times. The rearrangement joins TRBV29-1 to TRBJ2-3, with D possibly matching TRBD2 (6 bases). There are 13 residues in the CDR3. Deletions cut 8 bases from V and 7 bases from J, with 19 bases between. The V gene's germline CDR1 is SQVTM and CDR2 ANQGSEA. The CDR3 bases are TGCAGCATCACCCTTTTGGGGGGACATACGCAGTATTTT. It is translated as CSITLLGGHTQYF.

The chain links TRBV7-9 to TRBJ1-1, with D unclear. CDR1 SEHNR and CDR2 FQNEAQ come from the germline V gene (reference sequence). This CDR3 is 15 amino acids long. V was shortened by 1 base and J by 4 bases, with 13 bases between the two germline ends. CDR3 amino acids: CASSLGTGVSTEAFF. CDR3 DNA: TGTGCCAGCAGCTTAGGTACGGGTGTGTCCACTGAAGCTTTCTTT.

This clonotype has only a few counts. V gene TRBV7-8 combines with J gene TRBJ2-3, with TRBD2 matching 7 bases. CDR3 size: 18 residues. The germline V gene encodes CDR1 SGHVS and CDR2 FQNEAQ. The ends lost 3 bases at V and 0 bases at J; junction bases unmatched: 12. CDR3 coding DNA: TGTGCCAGCAGCTTTAGGGCGGCTAGCGGAACTAGCACAGATACGCAGTATTTT. Protein product: CASSFRAASGTSTDTQYF.

Only a few counts were recorded for this clonotype. The V gene is TRBV7-2, the J gene TRBJ1-2, with a weak D call TRBD1 (6 bases). The V end was cut by 3 bases, the J end by 8 bases, with 10 bases between. This CDR3 is 12 amino acids long. Germline CDR1 reads SGHTA; CDR2 reads FQGNSA. The CDR3 here is CASSFHREGYTF. In nucleotides, the CDR3 is TGTGCCAGCAGCTTCCACAGGGAAGGCTACACCTTC.

J is TRBJ2-2 and V is TRBV12-3 or TRBV12-4; the match to TRBD1 covers 10 bases. CDR3 length: 16 amino acids. Trimming at V came to 1 base and at J to 4 bases, leaving 3 bases not matched to a gene. In nucleotides, the CDR3 is TGTGCCAGCAGTTTAGGACAGGGGGCCGGCACCGGGGAGCTGTTTTTT. It specifies CASSLGQGAGTGELFF.